The 27 T cell receptor beta chains below were found in one sample sequenced in a study of blood T cell repertoires in COVID-19. Libraries were prepared by immunoSEQ multiplex PCR; TCRdb keeps only in-frame clonotypes and omits some of them. The sample lists 150,000 to 200,000 clones, approximately 86% occurring once. Source material: peripheral blood. The receptors shown here come from an older man with active or convalescent COVID-19.

The chain employs TRBV6-5 and TRBJ1-5; the D is unclear. Germline lookup yields CDR1 MNHEY and CDR2 SVGAGI. Trimming cost V 6 bases and J 1 base, with 10 bases left between them. This CDR3 contains 14 residues. The CDR3 bases are TGTGCCAGCAGCCCGGGGTGGAGCAATCAGCCCCAGCATTTT. Amino acids: CASSPGWSNQPQHF.

V gene TRBV6-5 combines with J gene TRBJ1-5, with no clear D. The ends were cut back, 6 bases at V and 3 bases at J, with 12 bases in the middle. Germline V gene lookup returns CDR1 MNHEY and CDR2 SVGAGI. The CDR3 totals 14 residues. The CDR3 reads CASSPNRSNQPQHF. The DNA for the CDR3 is TGTGCCAGCAGCCCGAACAGATCCAATCAGCCCCAGCATTTT.

The chain is built from TRBV7-9 and TRBJ2-7; the D gene is possibly TRBD2 (5 bases). CDR1 is SEHNR, CDR2 FQNEAQ, per germline (reference sequence). V lost 0 bases and J 5 bases, leaving 8 bases between the germline ends. This CDR3 is built from 13 residues. CDR3 coding DNA: TGTGCCAGCAGCTTAGCGCTCGGGGACGAGCAGTACTTC. This translates into CASSLALGDEQYF.

The gene calls are TRBV3-1 (or the pseudogene TRBV3-2) and TRBJ2-7; D might be TRBD2 (5 bases). V was cut by 6 bases and J by 4 bases, with 25 bases left in between. The CDR3 runs 17 residues. CDR1 LGHDT and CDR2 YNNKEL come from the germline V gene (reference sequence). The CDR3: CASSPTPATPRGYEQYF. DNA of the CDR3: TGTGCCAGCAGTCCGACCCCGGCCACCCCCCGGGGATACGAGCAGTACTTC.

The chain combines TRBV11-2 with TRBJ2-5, with D possibly matching TRBD2 (5 bases). Germline V gene lookup returns CDR1 SGHAT and CDR2 FQNNGV. V gave up 8 bases and J gave up 6 bases, with 16 bases separating them. The length of the CDR3 is 13 residues. The CDR3 nucleotides are TGTGCCAGCGCCCCGTCCTCGGGGAAGACCCAGTACTTC. It specifies CASAPSSGKTQYF.

The chain employs TRBV7-7 and TRBJ2-2; 14 nucleotides agree with TRBD2. Germline V gene lookup returns CDR1 SSHAT and CDR2 FNYEAQ (reference sequence). The CDR3 has 17 residues. The V gene end was trimmed by 5 bases and the J gene end by 8 bases; junction bases not matched to a gene: 10. The CDR3 protein is CASSPGLAGVGSGELFF. DNA of the CDR3: TGTGCCAGCAGCCCGGGACTAGCGGGAGTTGGATCTGGGGAGCTGTTTTTT.

The chain joins TRBV5-1 to TRBJ2-3; 11 nucleotides align to TRBD2. Germline CDR1 reads SGHRS; CDR2 reads YFSETQ. CDR3 length: 16 amino acids. Trimming removed 5 bases from V and 3 bases from J; junction bases left unmatched: 8. The CDR3 DNA follows: TGCGCCAGCAGGGGAACCGGGACTAGCGGTACAGATACGCAGTATTTT. This gives the protein CASRGTGTSGTDTQYF.

The chain employs TRBV28 and TRBJ2-7; D possibly corresponds to TRBD2 (5 bases). Germline CDR1 MDHEN, CDR2 SYDVKM. This CDR3 is built from 15 residues. V was shortened by 5 bases and J by 0 bases, with 14 bases between the two germline ends. The CDR3 loop is CASSHPRAGSYEQYF. Here the CDR3 DNA reads TGTGCCAGCAGTCACCCCCGGGCGGGCTCCTACGAGCAGTACTTC. The full variable domain, completed using reference TRBV28 and TRBJ2-7, is DVKVTQSSRYLVKRTGEKVFLECVQDMDHENMFWYRQDPGLGLRLIYFSYDVKMKEKGDIPEGYSVSREKKERFSLILESASTNQTSMYLCASSHPRAGSYEQYFGPGTRLTVT.

This chain uses TRBV28 with TRBJ2-7, with TRBD1 as a possible D gene (6 bases). The CDR3 covers 14 residues. Trimming cost V 6 bases and J 5 bases, with 17 bases left between them. The germline V gene encodes CDR1 MDHEN and CDR2 SYDVKM. The CDR3 loop is CASSLSQGFHEQYF. CDR3 DNA: TGTGCCAGCAGCCTATCGCAGGGGTTCCACGAGCAGTACTTC.

This clone was found a few times. Other DNA sequences from this sample encode an identical CDR3 as well. The chain is built from TRBV9 and TRBJ1-1, with unresolved D. The germline V gene encodes CDR1 SGDLS and CDR2 YYNGEE. V shed 0 bases and J shed 0 bases, with 3 bases lying between them. The CDR3 is 13 residues long. The CDR3 DNA is TGTGCCAGCAGCGTAGCAATGAACACTGAAGCTTTCTTT. Translation: CASSVAMNTEAFF.

CDR3 in amino acids: CASSPTRPGTGSNTGELFF. In nucleotides, the CDR3 is TGTGCCAGCAGTCCAACGCGTCCCGGGACAGGGTCGAACACCGGGGAGCTGTTTTTT. The rearrangement joins TRBV6-6 to TRBJ2-2; 9 nucleotides match TRBD1. CDR1 and CDR2 (germline): MNHNY, SVGAGI (reference sequence). J gave up 0 bases and V 5 bases, and 13 bases lay outside the gene matches. The CDR3 is made up of 19 amino acids.

The chain is built from TRBV6-2 or TRBV6-3 and TRBJ1-5; TRBD1 matches at 9 bases. This CDR3 has 18 amino acids. V shed 0 bases and J 0 bases; nucleotides not matched to a gene: 6. The germline gives CDR1 MNHEY, CDR2 SVGEGT. CDR3 sequence: CASSYSNRGLNSNQPQHF. CDR3 bases: TGTGCCAGCAGTTACTCGAACAGGGGGCTGAATAGCAATCAGCCCCAGCATTTT.

The V and J genes are TRBV18 and TRBJ1-5; D unresolved. The V and J ends lost 3 bases and 1 base respectively, with 10 bases between them. Germline values: CDR1 KGHSH, CDR2 LQKENI. The CDR3 spans 15 residues. The CDR3 reads CASSPQTGSNQPQHF. The CDR3 DNA reads TGTGCCAGCTCACCCCAGACTGGGAGCAATCAGCCCCAGCATTTT.

J is TRBJ1-6 and V is TRBV5-1, with D unclear. V dropped 0 bases and J dropped 7 bases, with 8 bases sitting between them. The V gene's germline CDR1 is SGHRS and CDR2 YFSETQ. This CDR3 is 14 amino acids long. This chain's CDR3 is CASSLGQRNSPLHF. The CDR3, as DNA: TGCGCCAGCAGCTTGGGCCAGCGAAATTCACCCCTCCACTTT. Full variable domain (outside the CDR3, taken from reference TRBV5-1 and TRBJ1-6): KAGVTQTPRYLIKTRGQQVTLSCSPISGHRSVSWYQQTPGQGLQFLFEYFSETQRNKGNFPGRFSGRQFSNSRSEMNVSTLELGDSALYLCASSLGQRNSPLHFGNGTRLTVT.

This rearrangement joins TRBV2 to TRBJ2-7; 9 nucleotides align to TRBD2. Germline V gene data show CDR1 as SNHLY and CDR2 as FYNNEI. The CDR3 is made up of 16 amino acids. V shed 2 bases and J 7 bases; nucleotides not matched to a gene: 12. The CDR3 loop reads CASSEFGLAGTLEQYF. CDR3 in DNA: TGTGCCAGCAGTGAATTTGGCCTAGCGGGAACCCTGGAGCAGTACTTC.

This clone came up once. This chain uses TRBV6-7 with TRBJ2-5; 11 positions match TRBD2. TRBV6-7 is placed among ORFs of uncertain function. This CDR3 has 15 amino acids. Trimming removed 4 bases from V and 5 bases from J; junction bases left unmatched: 6. CDR3 residues: CASSFSGGALETQYF. The CDR3 coding sequence is TGTGCCAGCAGTTTTAGCGGGGGGGCTTTGGAGACCCAGTACTTC.

The chain has TRBV15 and TRBJ2-3, with 9 bases lining up with TRBD2. The CDR3 contains 17 residues. The V gene end was trimmed by 0 bases and the J gene end by 1 base; junction bases not matched to a gene: 5. Germline lookup yields CDR1 LNHNV and CDR2 YYDKDF (reference sequence). The CDR3 DNA reads TGTGCCACCAGCAGAGATTCTCGGACTAGCGGCACAGATACGCAGTATTTT. It is translated as CATSRDSRTSGTDTQYF.

This clone was detected once. The V gene is TRBV14, the J gene TRBJ2-3; D is unclear. CDR3 length: 14 residues. CDR1 SGHDN and CDR2 FVKESK come from the germline V gene. V gave up 3 bases and J gave up 2 bases, with 9 bases separating them. The CDR3 loop reads CASSQAKSTDTQYF. Written as DNA, the CDR3 is TGTGCCAGCAGCCAGGCAAAATCCACAGATACGCAGTATTTT.

In regard to this clone: An end of the junction differs from the germline gene, which may be a read error. The CDR3 reads CASILTGTTYGYTF. The CDR3 DNA is TGTGCCAGCATCTTGACAGGGACTACTTATGGCTACACCTTC. This chain uses TRBV5-6 with TRBJ1-2, with TRBD1 identical over 7 bases. The CDR3 runs 14 residues. Germline V gene sequence: CDR1 SGHDT, CDR2 YYEEEE.

The gene calls are TRBV28 and TRBJ1-5; 12 nucleotides match TRBD1. The germline gives CDR1 MDHEN, CDR2 SYDVKM. V shed 6 bases and J 6 bases; nucleotides not matched to a gene: 9. The CDR3 spans 16 residues. As DNA, the CDR3 is TGTGCCAGCAGGGACATGGGACAGGGGGCGAGTCAGCCCCAGCATTTT. It specifies CASRDMGQGASQPQHF.

The J gene is TRBJ2-5, the V gene TRBV29-1, with a tentative D call TRBD2 (6 bases). Germline CDR1 SQVTM, CDR2 ANQGSEA. Trimming stripped 4 bases from V and 5 bases from J, with 14 bases between. The CDR3 is 13 amino acids. This chain's CDR3 is CSVGRGLTETQYF. The CDR3 coding sequence is TGCAGCGTTGGCCGGGGGTTAACGGAGACCCAGTACTTC.

The genes are TRBV18 and TRBJ2-7; D may be TRBD1 (6 bases). This CDR3 contains 13 residues. From germline, CDR1 is KGHSH and CDR2 LQKENI. With 8 bases removed from V and 3 bases from J, the gap between germline ends came to 14 bases. In nucleotides, the CDR3 is TGTGCCAGCACGACAGGAACATTCTACGAGCAGTACTTC. Protein product: CASTTGTFYEQYF.

The chain carries TRBV2 and TRBJ2-1, with 8 bases aligning to TRBD2. After removal of 4 bases from V and 12 bases from J, the junction contained 14 bases not matched to a gene. Germline CDR1 and CDR2: SNHLY and FYNNEI. The CDR3 covers 15 residues. In DNA, the CDR3 is TGTGCCAGCAGTGTGGGCGGGGGGTTGATAATTGGGCAGTTCTTC. It translates to CASSVGGGLIIGQFF.

The rearrangement uses TRBV18 and TRBJ1-3, with no clear D. Germline V CDR1 and CDR2: KGHSH, LQKENI. The CDR3 is 17 residues long. Trimming stripped 2 bases from V and 5 bases from J, with 19 bases between. The CDR3 region is CASSPLAVHSSRNTIYF. CDR3 bases: TGTGCCAGCTCACCATTGGCCGTCCATTCAAGTAGAAACACCATATATTTT.

The J gene is TRBJ2-5, the V gene TRBV6-5; the match to TRBD2 covers 7 bases. The CDR3 covers 14 residues. The V gene's germline CDR1 is MNHEY and CDR2 SVGAGI. The V gene end was trimmed by 7 bases and the J gene end by 4 bases; junction bases not matched to a gene: 9. CDR3 loop: CASTPSGTIETQYF. Here the CDR3 DNA reads TGTGCCAGCACCCCGAGCGGGACGATAGAGACCCAGTACTTC.

V usage is TRBV6-5 and J usage is TRBJ2-5; 9 nucleotides agree with TRBD1. The V segment lost 7 bases and the J segment 3 bases; nucleotides outside the gene matches: 6. Germline V gene data show CDR1 as MNHEY and CDR2 as SVGAGI. The CDR3 totals 14 residues. The CDR3 region is CASNKQGAEETQYF. The CDR3 DNA sequence: TGTGCCAGCAACAAACAGGGGGCGGAAGAGACCCAGTACTTC.

This clone occurred a few times. The genes are TRBV12-2 and TRBJ2-7; no check of the table's D call, TRBD2, against the DNA was made. TRBV12-2 is listed as a pseudogene. The CDR3 contains 14 residues. The CDR3 reads CASRLGPGEVEQYF. The CDR3 DNA reads TGTGCAAGTCGCTTAGGTCCGGGAGAGGTCGAGCAGTACTTC.